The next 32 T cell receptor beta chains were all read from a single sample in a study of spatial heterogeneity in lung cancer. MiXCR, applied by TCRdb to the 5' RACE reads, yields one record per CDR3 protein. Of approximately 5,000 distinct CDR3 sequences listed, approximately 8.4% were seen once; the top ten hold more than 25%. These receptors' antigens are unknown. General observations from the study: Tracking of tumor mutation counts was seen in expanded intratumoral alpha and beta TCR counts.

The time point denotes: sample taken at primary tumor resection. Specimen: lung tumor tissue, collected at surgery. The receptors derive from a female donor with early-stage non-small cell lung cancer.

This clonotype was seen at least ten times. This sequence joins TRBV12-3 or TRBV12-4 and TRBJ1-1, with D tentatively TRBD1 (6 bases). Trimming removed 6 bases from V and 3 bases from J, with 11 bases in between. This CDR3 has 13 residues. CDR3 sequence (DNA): TGTGCCAGCAGCCCTACAGGGTACACTGAAGCTTTCTTT. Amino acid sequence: CASSPTGYTEAFF.

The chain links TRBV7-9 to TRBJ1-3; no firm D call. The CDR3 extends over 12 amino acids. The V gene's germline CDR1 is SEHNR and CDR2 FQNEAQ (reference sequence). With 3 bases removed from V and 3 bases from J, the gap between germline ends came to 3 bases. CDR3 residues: CASSFGGNTIYF. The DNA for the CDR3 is TGTGCCAGCAGCTTTGGTGGAAACACCATATATTTT.

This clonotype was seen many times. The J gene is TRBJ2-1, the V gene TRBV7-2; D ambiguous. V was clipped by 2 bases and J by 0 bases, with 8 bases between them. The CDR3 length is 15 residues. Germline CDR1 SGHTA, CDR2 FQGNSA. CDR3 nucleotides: TGTGCCAGCAGCTTAATAGGGTCCTCCTACAATGAGCAGTTCTTC. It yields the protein CASSLIGSSYNEQFF. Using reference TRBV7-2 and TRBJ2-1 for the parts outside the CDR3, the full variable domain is GAGVSQSPSNKVTEKGKDVELRCDPISGHTALYWYRQSLGQGLEFLIYFQGNSAPDKSGLPSDRFSAERTGGSVSTLTIQRTQQEDSAVYLCASSLIGSSYNEQFFGPGTRLTVL.

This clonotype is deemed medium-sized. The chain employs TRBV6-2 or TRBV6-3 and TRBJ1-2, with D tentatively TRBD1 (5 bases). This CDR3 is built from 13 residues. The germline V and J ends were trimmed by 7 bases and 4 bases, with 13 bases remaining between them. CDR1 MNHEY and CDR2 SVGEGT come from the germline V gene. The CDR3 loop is CASTKDKSYGYTF. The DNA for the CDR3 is TGTGCCAGCACGAAGGACAAGTCCTATGGCTACACCTTC.

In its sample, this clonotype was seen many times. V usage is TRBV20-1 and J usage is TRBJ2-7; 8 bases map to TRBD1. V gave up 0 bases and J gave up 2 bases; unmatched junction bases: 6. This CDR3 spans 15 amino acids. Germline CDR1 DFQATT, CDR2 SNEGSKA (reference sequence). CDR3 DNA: TGCAGTGCTAGAGATACCGGGACAGGCACCTACGAGCAGTACTTC. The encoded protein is CSARDTGTGTYEQYF.

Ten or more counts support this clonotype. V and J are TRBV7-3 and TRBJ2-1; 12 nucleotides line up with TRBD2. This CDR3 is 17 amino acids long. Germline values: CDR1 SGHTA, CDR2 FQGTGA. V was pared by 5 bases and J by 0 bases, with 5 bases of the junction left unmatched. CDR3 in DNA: TGTGCCAGCAGCCTAGCGGGAGGGCCTGGCTCCTACAATGAGCAGTTCTTC. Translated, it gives CASSLAGGPGSYNEQFF.

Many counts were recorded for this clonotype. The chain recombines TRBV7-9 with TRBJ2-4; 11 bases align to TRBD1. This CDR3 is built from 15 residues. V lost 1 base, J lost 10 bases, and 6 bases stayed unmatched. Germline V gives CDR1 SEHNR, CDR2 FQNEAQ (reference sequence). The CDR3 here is CASSLDGTGGNIQYF. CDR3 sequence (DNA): TGTGCCAGCAGCTTAGACGGGACAGGGGGGAATATTCAGTACTTC.

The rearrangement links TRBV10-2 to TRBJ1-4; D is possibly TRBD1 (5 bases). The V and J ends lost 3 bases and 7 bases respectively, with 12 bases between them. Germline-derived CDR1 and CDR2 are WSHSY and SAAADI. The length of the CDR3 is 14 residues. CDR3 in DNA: TGCGCCAGCAGTGACGGGGTGACAGCTGAAAAACTGTTTTTT. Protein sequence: CASSDGVTAEKLFF.

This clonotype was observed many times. For the CDR3, the DNA is TGTGCCAGCAGTGAGTCATACACTGAAGCTTTCTTT. It codes for CASSESYTEAFF. The gene calls are TRBV2 and TRBJ1-1; D gene ambiguous. V gave up 3 bases and J gave up 3 bases, with 5 bases separating them. This CDR3 is 12 amino acids long. CDR1 and CDR2 from the germline V gene are SNHLY and FYNNEI.

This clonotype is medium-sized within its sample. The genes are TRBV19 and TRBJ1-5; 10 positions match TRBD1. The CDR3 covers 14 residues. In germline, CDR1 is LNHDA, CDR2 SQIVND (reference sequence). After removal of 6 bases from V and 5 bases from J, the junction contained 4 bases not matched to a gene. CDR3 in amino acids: CASSLGTGDQPQHF. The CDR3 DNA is TGTGCCAGTAGCCTCGGGACAGGGGATCAGCCCCAGCATTTT.

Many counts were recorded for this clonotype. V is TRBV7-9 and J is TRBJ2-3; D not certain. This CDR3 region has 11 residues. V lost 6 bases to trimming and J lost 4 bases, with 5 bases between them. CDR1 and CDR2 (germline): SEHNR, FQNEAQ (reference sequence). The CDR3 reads CASSRADTQYF. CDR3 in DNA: TGTGCCAGCAGTCGGGCAGATACGCAGTATTTT.

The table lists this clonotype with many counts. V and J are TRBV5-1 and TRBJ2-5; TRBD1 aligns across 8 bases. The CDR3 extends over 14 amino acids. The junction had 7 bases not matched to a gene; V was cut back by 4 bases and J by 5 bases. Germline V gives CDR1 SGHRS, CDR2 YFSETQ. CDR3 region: CASSVTGGSETQYF. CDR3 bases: TGCGCCAGCAGCGTTACAGGGGGAAGTGAGACCCAGTACTTC.

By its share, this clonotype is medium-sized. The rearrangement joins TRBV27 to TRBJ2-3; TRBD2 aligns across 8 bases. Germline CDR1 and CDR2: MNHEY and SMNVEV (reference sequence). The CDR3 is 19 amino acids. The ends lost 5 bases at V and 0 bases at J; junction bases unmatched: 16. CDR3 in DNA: TGTGCCAGCAGTAATCCATCCGCGGGGGGCATTTCTAGCACAGATACGCAGTATTTT. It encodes CASSNPSAGGISSTDTQYF.

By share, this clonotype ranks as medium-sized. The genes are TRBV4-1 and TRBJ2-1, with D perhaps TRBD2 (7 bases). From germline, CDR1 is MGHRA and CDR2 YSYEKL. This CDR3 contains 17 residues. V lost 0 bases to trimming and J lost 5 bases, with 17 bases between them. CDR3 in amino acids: CASSQDYWGGAHNEQFF. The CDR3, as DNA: TGCGCCAGCAGCCAAGACTATTGGGGGGGGGCCCACAATGAGCAGTTCTTC.

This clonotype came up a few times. CDR3 region: CASSGGLAGRTSTDTQYF. As DNA, the CDR3 is TGTGCCAGCAGTGGGGGACTAGCGGGGAGAACTAGCACAGATACGCAGTATTTT. The rearrangement uses TRBV9 and TRBJ2-3, with 13 bases matching TRBD2. This CDR3 has 18 residues. With 5 bases clipped from V and 0 bases from J, the junction kept 9 bases outside the gene matches. CDR1 is SGDLS and CDR2 is YYNGEE in the germline V gene.

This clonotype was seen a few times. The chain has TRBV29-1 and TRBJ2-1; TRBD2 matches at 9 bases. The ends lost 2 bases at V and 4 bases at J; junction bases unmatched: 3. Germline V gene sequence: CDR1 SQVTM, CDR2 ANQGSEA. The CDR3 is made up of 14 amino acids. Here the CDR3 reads CSVELAGLYNEQFF. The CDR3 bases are TGCAGCGTTGAACTAGCGGGATTGTACAATGAGCAGTTCTTC.

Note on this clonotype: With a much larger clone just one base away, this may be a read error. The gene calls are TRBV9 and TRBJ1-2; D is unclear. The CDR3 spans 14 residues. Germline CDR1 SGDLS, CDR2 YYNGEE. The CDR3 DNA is TGTGCCAGCAGCGTAGATGGGCAGAACTATAGCTACACCTTC. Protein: CASSVDGQNYSYTF.

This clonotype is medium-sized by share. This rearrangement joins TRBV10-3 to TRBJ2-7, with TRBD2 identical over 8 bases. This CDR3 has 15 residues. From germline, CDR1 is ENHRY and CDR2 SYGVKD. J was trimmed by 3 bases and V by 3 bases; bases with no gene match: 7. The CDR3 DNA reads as TGTGCCATCAGTGATAGGACGGGAGGGCACTACGAGCAGTACTTC. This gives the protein CAISDRTGGHYEQYF.

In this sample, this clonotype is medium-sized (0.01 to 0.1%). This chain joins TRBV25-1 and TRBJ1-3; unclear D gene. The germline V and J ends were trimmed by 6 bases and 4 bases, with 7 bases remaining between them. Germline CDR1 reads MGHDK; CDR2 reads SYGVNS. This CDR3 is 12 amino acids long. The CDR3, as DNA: TGTGCCAGCAGGACTACCGGAAACACCATATATTTT. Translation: CASRTTGNTIYF. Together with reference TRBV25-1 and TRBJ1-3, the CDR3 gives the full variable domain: EADIYQTPRYLVIGTGKKITLECSQTMGHDKMYWYQQDPGMELHLIHYSYGVNSTEKGDLSSESTVSRIRTEHFPLTLESARPSHTSQYLCASRTTGNTIYFGEGSWLTVV.

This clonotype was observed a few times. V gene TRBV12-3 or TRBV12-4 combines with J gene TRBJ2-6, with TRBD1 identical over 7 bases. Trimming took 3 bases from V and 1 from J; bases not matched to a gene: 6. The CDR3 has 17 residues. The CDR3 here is CASSLGTVPSGANVLTF. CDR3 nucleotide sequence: TGTGCCAGCAGTTTGGGGACAGTTCCTTCTGGGGCCAACGTCCTGACTTTC.

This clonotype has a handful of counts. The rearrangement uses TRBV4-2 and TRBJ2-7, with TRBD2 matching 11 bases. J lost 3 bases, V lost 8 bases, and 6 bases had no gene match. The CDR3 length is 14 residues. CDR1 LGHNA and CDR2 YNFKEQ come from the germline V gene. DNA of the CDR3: TGTGCCAGCTCGGTAGCGGGAGGGCTCTACGAGCAGTACTTC. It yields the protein CASSVAGGLYEQYF.

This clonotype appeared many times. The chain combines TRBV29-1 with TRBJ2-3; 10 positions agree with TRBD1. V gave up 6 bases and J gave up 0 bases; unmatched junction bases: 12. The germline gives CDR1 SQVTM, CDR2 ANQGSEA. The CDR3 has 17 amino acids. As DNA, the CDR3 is TGCAGCGTGCGAGGGGGACAGGGGCCTTCTAGCACAGATACGCAGTATTTT. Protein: CSVRGGQGPSSTDTQYF.

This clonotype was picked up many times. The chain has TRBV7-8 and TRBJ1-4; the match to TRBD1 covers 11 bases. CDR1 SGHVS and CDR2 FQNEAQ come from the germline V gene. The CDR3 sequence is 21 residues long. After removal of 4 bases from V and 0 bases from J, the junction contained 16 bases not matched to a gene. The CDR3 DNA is TGTGCCAGCAGCTCCCCTCTGGGGGTTCGGGGACAGGGGGCAACTAATGAAAAACTGTTTTTT. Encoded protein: CASSSPLGVRGQGATNEKLFF.

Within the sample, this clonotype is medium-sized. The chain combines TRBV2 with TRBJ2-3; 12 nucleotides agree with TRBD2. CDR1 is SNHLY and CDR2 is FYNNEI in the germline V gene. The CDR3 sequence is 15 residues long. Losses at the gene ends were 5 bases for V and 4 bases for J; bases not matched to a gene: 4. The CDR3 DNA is TGTGCCAGCAGTATCAGACTAGCGGGGGCAGATACGCAGTATTTT. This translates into CASSIRLAGADTQYF.

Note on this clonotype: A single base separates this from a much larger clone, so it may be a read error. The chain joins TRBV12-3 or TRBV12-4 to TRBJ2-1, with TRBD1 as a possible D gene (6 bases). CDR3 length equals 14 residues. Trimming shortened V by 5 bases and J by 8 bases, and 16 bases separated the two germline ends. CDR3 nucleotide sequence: TGTGCCAGCAGTATAGGACAGCTGATGGATGAGCAGTTCTTC. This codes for CASSIGQLMDEQFF.

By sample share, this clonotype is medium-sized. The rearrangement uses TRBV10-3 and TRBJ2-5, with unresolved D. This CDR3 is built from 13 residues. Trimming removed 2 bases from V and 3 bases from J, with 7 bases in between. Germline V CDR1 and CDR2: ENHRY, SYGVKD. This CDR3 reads CAISERSEETQYF. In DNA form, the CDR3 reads TGTGCCATCAGTGAGAGGTCCGAAGAGACCCAGTACTTC.

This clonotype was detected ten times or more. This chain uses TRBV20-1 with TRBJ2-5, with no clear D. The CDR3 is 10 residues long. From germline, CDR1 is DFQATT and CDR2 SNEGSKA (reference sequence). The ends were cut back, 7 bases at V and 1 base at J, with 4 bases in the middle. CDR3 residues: CSGSQETQYF. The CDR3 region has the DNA TGCAGTGGAAGCCAAGAGACCCAGTACTTC.

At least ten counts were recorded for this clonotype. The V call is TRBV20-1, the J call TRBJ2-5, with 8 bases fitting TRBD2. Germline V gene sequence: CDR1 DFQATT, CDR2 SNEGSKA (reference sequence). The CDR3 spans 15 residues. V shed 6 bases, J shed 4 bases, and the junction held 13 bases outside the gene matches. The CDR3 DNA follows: TGCAGTGCAACCCCTGTAGCGGGGAGGGGAGAGACCCAGTACTTC. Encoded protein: CSATPVAGRGETQYF.

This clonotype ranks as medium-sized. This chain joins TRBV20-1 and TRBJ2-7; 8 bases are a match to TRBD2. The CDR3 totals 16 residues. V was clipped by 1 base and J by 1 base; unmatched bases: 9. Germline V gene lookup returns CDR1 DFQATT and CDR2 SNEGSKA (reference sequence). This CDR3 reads CSARVGLAGDSYEQYF. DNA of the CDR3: TGCAGTGCTAGAGTAGGGCTAGCGGGCGATTCCTACGAGCAGTACTTC.

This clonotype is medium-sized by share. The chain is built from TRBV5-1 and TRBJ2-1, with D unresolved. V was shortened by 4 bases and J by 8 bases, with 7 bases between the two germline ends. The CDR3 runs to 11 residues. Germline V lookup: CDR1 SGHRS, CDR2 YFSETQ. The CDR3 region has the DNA TGCGCCAGCAGCCTCCGAGATGAGCAGTTCTTC. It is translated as CASSLRDEQFF.

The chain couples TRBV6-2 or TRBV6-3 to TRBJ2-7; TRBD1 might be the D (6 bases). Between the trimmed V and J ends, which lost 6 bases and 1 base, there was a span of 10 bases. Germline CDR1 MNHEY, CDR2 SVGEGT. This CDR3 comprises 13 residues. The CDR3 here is CASRTGGSYEQYF. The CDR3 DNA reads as TGTGCCAGCAGGACAGGAGGATCCTACGAGCAGTACTTC.

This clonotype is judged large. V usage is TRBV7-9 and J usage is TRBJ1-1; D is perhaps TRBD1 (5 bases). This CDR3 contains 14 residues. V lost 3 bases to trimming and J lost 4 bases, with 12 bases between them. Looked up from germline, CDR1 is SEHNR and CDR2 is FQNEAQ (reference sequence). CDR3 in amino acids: CASSFVEGLTEAFF. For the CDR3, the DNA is TGTGCCAGCAGCTTTGTGGAGGGACTCACTGAAGCTTTCTTT. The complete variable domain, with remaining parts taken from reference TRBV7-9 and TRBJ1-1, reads DTGVSQNPRHKITKRGQNVTFRCDPISEHNRLYWYRQTLGQGPEFLTYFQNEAQLEKSRLLSDRFSAERPKGSFSTLEIQRTEQGDSAMYLCASSFVEGLTEAFFGQGTRLTVV.